One and the same sample provided the 5 T cell receptor beta chains below, sequenced in a study of shared clonotypes between healthy human individuals. The repertoire was sequenced with immunoSEQ multiplex PCR; TCRdb's copy has only in-frame clones and lacks some. The sample consists of about 1.5 million clones, 95% to 99% of them appearing once. Sequencing was done on a sample of naive CD4+ T cells sorted from blood. Subset meaning: CD45RA+ positively selected. These receptor sequences come from a man aged 25 to 40 in good health.

This clone was recorded once. V gene TRBV9 combines with J gene TRBJ2-3, with D unclear. Germline V gene data show CDR1 as SGDLS and CDR2 as YYNGEE. Between the trimmed V and J ends, which lost 0 bases and 2 bases, there was a span of 7 bases. This CDR3 has 14 residues. The DNA for the CDR3 is TGTGCCAGCAGCGTAGCTAGTATCACAGATACGCAGTATTTT. Translation: CASSVASITDTQYF.

The chain links TRBV7-2 to TRBJ2-2, with D perhaps matching TRBD2 (6 bases). The germline gives CDR1 SGHTA, CDR2 FQGNSA. V dropped 5 bases and J dropped 2 bases, with 12 bases sitting between them. CDR3 length equals 15 residues. CDR3 in DNA: TGTGCCAGCAGCCCGACTAGAGCTAACACCGGGGAGCTGTTTTTT. Amino acid sequence: CASSPTRANTGELFF.

V and J are TRBV6-4 and TRBJ2-2, with 10 bases matching TRBD1. The CDR3 totals 15 residues. CDR1 and CDR2 from the germline V gene are MRHNA and SNTAGT. V lost 6 bases to trimming and J lost 5 bases; unmatched junction nucleotides: 6. In nucleotides, the CDR3 is TGTGCCAGCAGGCTACCGGGACAGGGGACCGGGGAGCTGTTTTTT. Translation gives CASRLPGQGTGELFF.

This CDR3 is CASSGSGDSTQFRTDTQYF. The DNA for the CDR3 is TGTGCCAGCAGTGGGTCGGGGGACAGCACGCAGTTTCGAACAGATACGCAGTATTTT. This chain uses TRBV6-1 with TRBJ2-3; tentative D call: TRBD1 (7 bases). The germline V and J ends were trimmed by 4 bases and 3 bases, with 26 bases remaining between them. This CDR3 is built from 19 residues. Germline loops: CDR1 MNHNS, CDR2 SASEGT.

As regards this clone: Other DNA sequences in this specimen translate into the identical CDR3. The V and J genes are TRBV5-1 and TRBJ2-2, with unresolved D. V dropped 4 bases and J dropped 0 bases, with 7 bases sitting between them. Germline V gene lookup returns CDR1 SGHRS and CDR2 YFSETQ. The CDR3 is made up of 14 amino acids. The CDR3 region is CASSLFTNTGELFF. The CDR3 region has the DNA TGCGCCAGCAGCCTCTTTACGAACACCGGGGAGCTGTTTTTT. Together with reference TRBV5-1 and TRBJ2-2, the CDR3 gives the full variable domain: KAGVTQTPRYLIKTRGQQVTLSCSPISGHRSVSWYQQTPGQGLQFLFEYFSETQRNKGNFPGRFSGRQFSNSRSEMNVSTLELGDSALYLCASSLFTNTGELFFGEGSRLTVL.